Following are 10 T cell receptor beta chains from one sample sequenced in a study of read filtering for tumor transcriptome and immune sequencing. From roughly 390 ng of RNA, a library with molecular barcoded alpha/delta and beta/gamma adaptors was made. Via MiXCR, TCRdb re-called the reads, giving one row per CDR3 protein. The data show roughly 130,000 distinct CDR3 sequences, with under 15% seen just once and 9.5% to 12% held by the top ten. The source material was a population of CD138-negative cells sorted from bone marrow. These receptors all stem from a donor at least 40 years old with multiple myeloma.

This clonotype was counted many times. The chain has TRBV7-2 and TRBJ2-1; unclear D gene. The CDR3 is 15 amino acids. V lost 1 base and J lost 0, with 7 bases in between. Germline CDR1 reads SGHTA; CDR2 reads FQGNSA. The CDR3 DNA sequence: TGTGCCAGCAGCTTAGTACTGAGCTCCTACAATGAGCAGTTCTTC. Amino acids: CASSLVLSSYNEQFF.

Many counts were recorded for this clonotype. The V gene is TRBV5-1, the J gene TRBJ2-5; D is tentatively TRBD1 or TRBD2 (5 bases each). Per germline, CDR1 SGHRS and CDR2 YFSETQ. This CDR3 region has 14 residues. V lost 0 bases and J 4 bases, leaving 10 bases between the germline ends. CDR3 in amino acids: CASSLGGDAETQYF. The DNA of the CDR3 is TGCGCCAGCAGCTTGGGAGGGGATGCAGAGACCCAGTACTTC.

V gene TRBV7-9 combines with J gene TRBJ2-6; D uncertain. The CDR3 runs 15 residues. V was shortened by 4 bases and J by 0 bases, with 7 bases between the two germline ends. The germline gives CDR1 SEHNR, CDR2 FQNEAQ (reference sequence). The CDR3 sequence is CASSSGLSGANVLTF. CDR3 bases: TGTGCCAGCAGCTCTGGGCTCTCTGGGGCCAACGTCCTGACTTTC.

The sample holds a few counts of this clonotype. A much larger clone is a single base away; this may be a read error. The V call is TRBV6-1, the J call TRBJ2-1; 8 nucleotides agree with TRBD2. This CDR3 contains 11 residues. Germline V CDR1 and CDR2: MNHNS, SASEGT. CDR3 sequence (DNA): TGTGCCAGCAGTGAAAGCGGGAGTACGGTCTTC. Encoded protein: CASSESGSTVF.

This clonotype was counted at least ten times. The chain has TRBV7-2 and TRBJ2-1; 14 bases match TRBD2. V was clipped by 5 bases and J by 2 bases; unmatched bases: 5. There are 17 residues in the CDR3. CDR1 is SGHTA and CDR2 is FQGNSA in the germline V gene. The CDR3 reads CASSLGTSGSPYNEQFF. CDR3 in DNA: TGTGCCAGCAGCCTTGGGACTAGCGGGAGCCCCTACAATGAGCAGTTCTTC. Looking up the rest from reference TRBV7-2 and TRBJ2-1 gives the full variable domain: GAGVSQSPSNKVTEKGKDVELRCDPISGHTALYWYRQSLGQGLEFLIYFQGNSAPDKSGLPSDRFSAERTGGSVSTLTIQRTQQEDSAVYLCASSLGTSGSPYNEQFFGPGTRLTVL.

This clonotype was counted between two and nine times. At one end, the junction sequence differs from germline, possibly due to a read error. The V gene is TRBV25-1, the J gene TRBJ2-6; TRBD1 is a possible D gene (5 bases). The CDR3 covers 16 residues. Germline V lookup: CDR1 MGHDK, CDR2 SYGVNS. The chain's CDR3 is CASTSPGGSGANALTF. The DNA for the CDR3 is TGTGCCAGCACGTCTCCCGGTGGCTCTGGGGCCAACGCCCTGACTTTC.

This clonotype was observed a handful of times. The rearrangement uses TRBV11-1 and TRBJ1-2; D is undetermined. Looked up from germline, CDR1 is SGHAT and CDR2 is FQDESV (reference sequence). With 5 bases removed from V and 8 bases from J, the gap between germline ends came to 9 bases. This CDR3 contains 11 residues. The CDR3 DNA reads TGTGCCAGCAGCCCCCAGGAGGGCTACACCTTC. Encoded protein: CASSPQEGYTF.

Note on this clonotype: The junction and the germline gene differ at one end; a read error may be behind it. This chain links TRBV5-1 with TRBJ2-6, with a possible D match to TRBD1 (6 bases). Looked up from germline, CDR1 is SGHRS and CDR2 is YFSETQ. CDR3 length equals 17 residues. The CDR3: CASRPDLQGAGANVLTF. DNA of the CDR3: TGTGCCAGCAGACCCGACCTACAGGGCGCCGGGGCCAACGTCCTGACTTTC.

This clonotype occurred many times. The gene calls are TRBV4-1 and TRBJ2-1; 10 bases fit TRBD2. The CDR3 loop spans 15 amino acids. The V gene end was trimmed by 0 bases and the J gene end by 6 bases; junction bases not matched to a gene: 2. Germline CDR1 reads MGHRA; CDR2 reads YSYEKL. The CDR3 region has the DNA TGCGCCAGCAGCCAAGAGTGGACTAGCGGCAATGAGCAGTTCTTC. Encoded protein: CASSQEWTSGNEQFF.

This clonotype was recorded many times. The chain carries TRBV20-1 and TRBJ2-4; a possible D gene is TRBD2 (7 bases). Germline values: CDR1 DFQATT, CDR2 SNEGSKA (reference sequence). V lost 0 bases and J 2 bases, leaving 11 bases between the germline ends. The CDR3 consists of 15 residues. The CDR3 nucleotides are TGCAGTGCTAGAGATCCCGGGGGGCCCAAAAACATTCAGTACTTC. This codes for CSARDPGGPKNIQYF.